The rows below give T cell receptor beta chains drawn from one sample of a study of control samples from healthy donors and cancer patients. Some clones are missing from TCRdb's copy, which holds only in-frame ones; the method was immunoSEQ multiplex PCR. This table holds 20,000 to 30,000 clones, approximately 91% found once. The sequencing input was PBMCs. The receptors stem from a middle-aged man with lung cancer. Both conserved end residues are part of each CDR3. D genes are given only for firm matches. Some rows have no size entry. The others give once, few or many, or a class for an expanded clone.

>.|13|.|TRBV3-1/TRBV3-2
CASSQRGTDTQYF
>.|18|TRBD2|TRBV3-1/TRBV3-2
CASSQEPSSGGAKDTQYF
>.|16|TRBD2|TRBV19
CASSTETSGGYNEQFF
>.|17|.|TRBV11-3
CASSLIAPTATNEKLFF
>.|18|TRBD1|TRBV6-2/TRBV6-3
CASSYPAPFGTGINEQFF
>.|17|.|TRBV19
CASSLSPGPGGSETQYF
>.|16|TRBD1|TRBV19
CASSQRDSYPNTEAFF
>.|17|.|TRBV18
CASSPPIGHASNQPQHF
>.|15|TRBD1|TRBV9
CASSVGGDSGNTIYF
>once|13|.|TRBV18
CASSRGDAREQYF
>.|13|.|TRBV29-1
CSAETVAGLPQHF
>.|16|.|TRBV12-5
CASGLTFTRSDTEAFF
>.|16|.|TRBV2
CASSGTVGSYTDTQYF
>.|13|.|TRBV28
CASSPHGGQPQHF
>once|16|TRBD1|TRBV7-3
CASSLTGTGGNYEQYF
>.|14|.|TRBV19
CASQATTDHSAQHF
>.|13|TRBD1|TRBV2
CASSQDRTDTQYF
>.|15|.|TRBV15
CATSRDLKNTGELFF
>.|17|TRBD1|TRBV11-2
CASSLTQGARDTGELFF
>.|14|TRBD1|TRBV28
CASRQSPGQNEQFF
>.|14|.|TRBV19
CASSDTGLTGELFF
>.|12|.|TRBV5-6
CASSPTVYGYTF
>.|19|TRBD1|TRBV19
CASSESRDRGLGGPYEQYF
>.|15|.|TRBV4-3
CASSQDWQGSYEQYF
>.|15|.|TRBV6-6
CASSYLAVANYGYTF
>.|14|.|TRBV7-9
CASSGDIASYEQYF
>.|18|.|TRBV6-1
CASSEFLSGILGNQPQHF
>.|12|.|TRBV25-1
CASSENGNTIYF
>few|18|TRBD2|TRBV3-1/TRBV3-2
CASSQVFRGGASTDTQYF
>.|13|.|TRBV7-3
CASSPGPVETQYF
>few|18|TRBD2|TRBV4-2
CASSQNLGGALQTDTQYF
>.|16|TRBD2|TRBV7-8
CASSSGRGGNTDTQYF
>once|15|TRBD2|TRBV4-1
CASSQAGGGSREQFF
>.|16|.|TRBV5-4
CASSREGANSYNEQFF
>.|19|TRBD1|TRBV24-1
CATSPLPGQRRSGANVLTF
>.|13|.|TRBV7-8
CASSFLVYTEAFF
>.|16|TRBD2|TRBV28
CATSRLAGYTGDTQYF
>.|15|.|TRBV28
CASQVYTPAYQPQHF
>.|18|TRBD1|TRBV23-1
CASSQREQGNGVGYEQYF
>.|14|.|TRBV4-3
CASKSGTANSPLHF
>.|13|.|TRBV6-4
CASSASEGPADTF
>.|15|.|TRBV19
CASTDVGGYAGELFF
>.|14|TRBD1|TRBV11-2
CASSSVRGLTEAFF
>.|17|TRBD2|TRBV7-6
CASSLTASGGATGELFF
>.|13|TRBD1|TRBV10-3
CATDRGTNTEAFF
>.|17|.|TRBV30
CAWSVGRTSSGANVLTF
>.|15|TRBD1|TRBV6-2/TRBV6-3
CASSRSRGQGYEQYF
>.|16|TRBD1|TRBV4-1
CASSQGLDRGAGELFF
>.|13|.|TRBV19
CASSIGEGYGYTF
>few|14|.|TRBV4-1
CASSQDSTRYGYTF
>.|15|.|TRBV7-2
CASSLSGSPSGKLFF